This T cell receptor (beta chain) was captured by sequencing in a study of tumor and adjacent non-tumor tissue in lung cancer. Study details: Patients comprised roughly 12 adenocarcinoma, 2 squamous cell carcinoma and 1 small cell lung cancer.

The library came from three nested PCR rounds adapted from ARM-PCR protocols. TCRdb passed the multiplex PCR reads through MiXCR, listing each CDR3 protein once. The sample lists more than 85,000 distinct CDR3 sequences, 75% to 90% occurring once. The CDR3 is made up of 17 amino acids. Germline CDR1 MNHEY, CDR2 SVGEGT. Trimming left V 2 bases short and J 6 bases short, with 21 bases between. RNA was extracted from bulk tissue without any cell sorting. This clonotype was sampled from a man in his 70s with non-small cell lung cancer. The sequencing sample was made of lung tumor tissue. The chain couples TRBV6-2 or TRBV6-3 to TRBJ2-3; D remains ambiguous. CDR3 bases: TGTGCCAGCAGTTACCCGATGGCAGCAGGCCAGCAGGATACGCAGTATTTT. Translating gives CASSYPMAAGQQDTQYF.